The 17 T cell receptor beta chains in this list originate from one sample, sequenced in a study of cytomegalovirus exposure and HLA in healthy donors listed by TCRdb under 2017. Library generation was performed with the immunoSEQ multiplex PCR assay. A mixture of 60 forward primers for TCR Vbeta segments and 13 reverse primers for TCR Jbeta segments was used in the multiplex PCR. TCRdb provides this immuneACCESS table in a form limited to in-frame rearrangements. Some clones are lacking; in checked studies, under half of them reflect an unresolved V gene, and why the rest are absent is not known. The sample records fewer than 60,000 clones, less than 75% of which are singletons. Under 25% of the sample lies in the top ten. Sequenced input: PBMCs. Receptor source: a woman in her 50s in good health and CMV-seropositive.

This clone was detected only once. V gene TRBV5-1 combines with J gene TRBJ1-1, with D tentatively TRBD1 (5 bases). The CDR3 is 15 amino acids. Germline CDR1 reads SGHRS; CDR2 reads YFSETQ. V shed 4 bases and J shed 0 bases, with 13 bases lying between them. CDR3 nucleotide sequence: TGCGCCAGCAGCCCAGGCGGGGGACTGAACACTGAAGCTTTCTTT. It encodes CASSPGGGLNTEAFF.

V usage is TRBV9 and J usage is TRBJ2-2; maybe TRBD1 (6 bases). The germline V and J ends were trimmed by 3 bases and 2 bases, with 11 bases remaining between them. CDR1 SGDLS and CDR2 YYNGEE come from the germline V gene. The CDR3 sequence is 15 residues long. CDR3 DNA: TGTGCCAGCAGCGCGGGACAACCTAACACCGGGGAGCTGTTTTTT. It is translated as CASSAGQPNTGELFF.

The rearrangement links TRBV27 to TRBJ2-7, with 9 bases aligning to TRBD1. This CDR3 comprises 16 residues. Losses at the gene ends were 5 bases for V and 5 bases for J; bases not matched to a gene: 13. Looked up from germline, CDR1 is MNHEY and CDR2 is SMNVEV (reference sequence). The CDR3 region is CASSLLFTGGLNEQYF. The DNA of the CDR3 is TGTGCCAGCAGTCTACTCTTTACAGGGGGCCTAAACGAGCAGTACTTC.

This chain links TRBV2 with TRBJ1-6; 11 positions agree with TRBD1. The CDR3 is made up of 18 amino acids. CDR1 SNHLY and CDR2 FYNNEI come from the germline V gene. V shed 7 bases, J shed 0 bases, and the junction held 8 bases outside the gene matches. The CDR3 bases are TGTGCCAGCACCAGGACAGGGGGCCTGAGCTCCTATAATTCACCCCTCCACTTT. Translating gives CASTRTGGLSSYNSPLHF.

The CDR3 is CASSGRGIYEKLFF. The CDR3 DNA follows: TGTGCCAGCAGTGGCCGGGGGATTTATGAAAAACTGTTTTTT. J is TRBJ1-4 and V is TRBV28; TRBD1 is a possible D gene (5 bases). There are 14 residues in the CDR3. CDR1 is MDHEN and CDR2 is SYDVKM in the germline V gene. Trimming left V 5 bases short and J 6 bases short, with 13 bases between.

The rearrangement joins TRBV18 to TRBJ1-3; D not resolved. The CDR3 sequence is 13 residues long. Germline V gene sequence: CDR1 KGHSH, CDR2 LQKENI. Deletions cut 6 bases from V and 1 base from J, with 7 bases between. The CDR3 protein is CASSTGSGNTIYF. In DNA, the CDR3 is TGTGCCAGCTCTACGGGGTCTGGAAACACCATATATTTT.

This chain uses TRBV19 with TRBJ2-1; 7 bases agree with TRBD2. The J segment lost 0 bases and the V segment lost 5 bases, leaving 4 bases of the junction unmatched. The CDR3 totals 15 residues. CDR1 and CDR2 from the germline V gene are LNHDA and SQIVND (reference sequence). The CDR3 spells CASSPLASSYNEQFF. Written as DNA, the CDR3 is TGTGCCAGTAGTCCACTAGCGTCCTCCTACAATGAGCAGTTCTTC.

The CDR3 DNA follows: TGTGCCAGCAGTTTTAAGGCTAGCGGAACCACAGATACGCAGTATTTT. Protein product: CASSFKASGTTDTQYF. The V and J genes are TRBV27 and TRBJ2-3; TRBD2 matches at 7 bases. Germline CDR1 is MNHEY and CDR2 is SMNVEV (reference sequence). V dropped 3 bases and J dropped 2; count of bases not matched to a gene: 8. The CDR3 sequence is 16 residues long.

V is TRBV7-8 and J is TRBJ2-7; D remains ambiguous. The germline gives CDR1 SGHVS, CDR2 FQNEAQ. The CDR3 has 15 residues. Trimming left V 7 bases short and J 0 bases short, with 16 bases between. DNA of the CDR3: TGTGCCAGCACCACCCGGGTAACCAGCTCCTACGAGCAGTACTTC. Encoded protein: CASTTRVTSSYEQYF.

This sequence joins TRBV27 and TRBJ1-5; D is perhaps TRBD1 (5 bases). The CDR3 runs 14 residues. Trimming stripped 3 bases from V and 6 bases from J, with 12 bases between. Germline assignment: CDR1 MNHEY and CDR2 SMNVEV (reference sequence). The CDR3 here is CASSFKGAVQPQHF. In DNA, the CDR3 is TGTGCCAGCAGTTTCAAAGGGGCAGTTCAGCCCCAGCATTTT.

V usage is TRBV19 and J usage is TRBJ1-5; 7 positions agree with TRBD1. The CDR3 extends over 15 amino acids. Trimming removed 7 bases from V and 6 bases from J; junction bases left unmatched: 12. Germline V gene data show CDR1 as LNHDA and CDR2 as SQIVND (reference sequence). The CDR3 protein is CASKLTTGPTQPQHF. CDR3 bases: TGTGCCAGTAAACTTACGACAGGGCCTACTCAGCCCCAGCATTTT.

The chain uses TRBV7-2 and TRBJ2-7; D unclear. V shed 5 bases and J shed 0 bases, with 17 bases lying between them. CDR1 and CDR2 from the germline V gene are SGHTA and FQGNSA. The CDR3 totals 16 residues. The CDR3 is CASSRPQDTVSYEQYF. The DNA of the CDR3 is TGTGCCAGCAGCCGTCCGCAGGATACAGTCTCCTACGAGCAGTACTTC.

This sequence joins TRBV2 and TRBJ2-2; 12 bases agree with TRBD2. V lost 7 bases to trimming and J lost 9 bases; unmatched junction nucleotides: 12. In germline, CDR1 is SNHLY, CDR2 FYNNEI. The CDR3 is 16 amino acids. The CDR3, as DNA: TGTGCCAGCAAGGGTCTTCTAGCGGGGGGGCCCCGGGAGCTGTTTTTT. Protein sequence: CASKGLLAGGPRELFF.

This clone was counted a few times. The chain joins TRBV19 to TRBJ2-7, with 9 nucleotides matching TRBD2. Germline V gives CDR1 LNHDA, CDR2 SQIVND (reference sequence). The J segment lost 3 bases and the V segment lost 4 bases, leaving 4 bases of the junction unmatched. The CDR3 sequence is 14 residues long. CDR3 sequence reads: CASSTISGSYEQYF. The CDR3 DNA sequence: TGTGCCAGTAGTACAATTAGCGGGAGCTACGAGCAGTACTTC.

Points on this clone: Within the sample, other DNA sequences also encode this same CDR3. This chain links TRBV2 with TRBJ1-5, with D unresolved. V dropped 1 base and J dropped 6 bases, with 10 bases sitting between them. The CDR3 covers 14 residues. Germline V gene data show CDR1 as SNHLY and CDR2 as FYNNEI. The CDR3 loop is CASSEGVTGQPQHF. The CDR3 DNA is TGTGCCAGCAGTGAAGGGGTAACGGGTCAGCCCCAGCATTTT.

This clone was detected only a few times. The chain links TRBV6-1 to TRBJ2-7; D call uncertain. Germline lookup yields CDR1 MNHNS and CDR2 SASEGT. Deletions cut 4 bases from V and 1 base from J, with 11 bases between. This CDR3 is built from 14 residues. The CDR3 loop is CASSVLLESYEQYF. CDR3 DNA: TGTGCCAGCAGTGTCCTCCTGGAGTCCTACGAGCAGTACTTC.

J is TRBJ2-3 and V is TRBV4-1, with 12 positions matching TRBD1. V lost 0 bases to trimming and J lost 0 bases; unmatched junction nucleotides: 7. Germline V gene data show CDR1 as MGHRA and CDR2 as YSYEKL. This CDR3 comprises 19 residues. The CDR3 DNA follows: TGCGCCAGCAGCCAAGAGGGGACAGGGGGCGCGGCTAGCACAGATACGCAGTATTTT. This sequence encodes CASSQEGTGGAASTDTQYF.